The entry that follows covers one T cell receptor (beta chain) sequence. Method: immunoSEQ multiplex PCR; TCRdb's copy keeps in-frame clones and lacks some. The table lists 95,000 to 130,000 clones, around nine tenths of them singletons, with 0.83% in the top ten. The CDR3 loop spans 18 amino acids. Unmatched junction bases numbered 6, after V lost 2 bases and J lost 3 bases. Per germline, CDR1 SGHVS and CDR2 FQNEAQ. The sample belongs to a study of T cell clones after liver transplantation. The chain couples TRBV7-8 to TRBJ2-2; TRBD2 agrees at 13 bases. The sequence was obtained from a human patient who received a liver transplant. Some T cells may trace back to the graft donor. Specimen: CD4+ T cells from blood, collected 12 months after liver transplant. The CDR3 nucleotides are TGTGCCAGCAGCTTACGAACTAGCGGGAGGGATCACACCGGGGAGCTGTTTTTT. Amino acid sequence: CASSLRTSGRDHTGELFF.